The source of this TCR beta chain is a study of Ad26.COV2.S vaccination and SARS-CoV-2 variants. Study-level information: Once or twice, 56 days apart, Ad26.COV2.S was delivered intramuscularly.

A few counts support this clone. Its antigen is undetermined. Using immunoSEQ multiplex PCR, the repertoire was profiled, and TCRdb retains in-frame clones only, with some absent. This table has about 680,000 clones, roughly 90% appearing once. The study, taken as a whole, reports: Higher spike-specific TCR breadth was found in vaccine recipients than in placebo recipients.

Trimming shortened V by 0 bases and J by 6 bases, and 3 bases separated the two germline ends. Germline CDR1 and CDR2: ENHRY and SYGVKD. The CDR3 runs to 13 residues. Treatment denoted: some 20 received Ad26.COV2.S at low or high dose, single or two shots; 5 received placebo; per-sample allocation not given. Material that was analyzed had been drawn on day 63 after the first vaccine or placebo injection. This TCR derives from a person aged 18-65 years who received the Ad26.COV2.S COVID-19 vaccine or a placebo. Sequenced here: peripheral blood, sampled in a trial of Ad26.COV2.S vaccine versus placebo. V and J are TRBV10-3 and TRBJ1-6; no clear D. CDR3 nucleotides: TGTGCCATCAGTGAGTCGGGTAATTCACCCCTCCACTTT. Amino acids: CAISESGNSPLHF.